One sample yielded the 25 T cell receptor beta chains listed below, sequenced in a study of blood T cell repertoires in COVID-19. Method: immunoSEQ multiplex PCR; TCRdb's copy keeps in-frame clones and lacks some. The table has under 200,000 clones, 85% seen once. Sequencing input: peripheral blood. These TCRs come from a man between 60 and 75 years old with COVID-19, enrolled during active disease.

The chain carries TRBV27 and TRBJ2-7; 12 positions agree with TRBD2. This CDR3 has 16 amino acids. Per the germline V gene, CDR1 is MNHEY and CDR2 is SMNVEV (reference sequence). V lost 4 bases, J lost 2 bases, and 6 bases stayed unmatched. The CDR3 bases are TGTGCCAGCAGTTCCCTGACTAGCGGGAGCCCCTACGAGCAGTACTTC. Encoded protein: CASSSLTSGSPYEQYF.

On this clone itself: One end of the junction fails to match germline, which may point to a read error. The gene calls are TRBV11-2 and TRBJ2-5; D is possibly TRBD2 (5 bases). The germline V gene has CDR1 SGHAT and CDR2 FQNNGV. This CDR3 contains 13 residues. For the CDR3, the DNA is TGTGCCGGCAGCCCCCCGGGACAAGAGACCCAGTACTTC. Translated, it gives CAGSPPGQETQYF.

This clone showed up just once. This chain links TRBV2 with TRBJ2-1; D is ambiguous. Germline V gene data show CDR1 as SNHLY and CDR2 as FYNNEI. The ends were cut back, 4 bases at V and 12 bases at J, with 13 bases in the middle. The CDR3 consists of 12 residues. CDR3: CASSVGQAVQFF. DNA of the CDR3: TGTGCCAGCAGTGTTGGGCAGGCCGTGCAGTTCTTC.

This chain links TRBV6-5 with TRBJ1-2, with 7 bases that match TRBD1. Germline CDR1 and CDR2: MNHEY and SVGAGI. The CDR3 consists of 14 residues. J was trimmed by 8 bases and V by 2 bases; bases with no gene match: 8. The CDR3 DNA sequence: TGTGCCAGCAGTTACCTAACAGGGGCAGGCGGCTACACCTTC. This translates into CASSYLTGAGGYTF.

The rearrangement uses TRBV7-9 and TRBJ1-3; no definite D call. The V end was cut by 0 bases, the J end by 0 bases, with 6 bases between. Germline CDR1 and CDR2: SEHNR and FQNEAQ (reference sequence). This CDR3 spans 15 amino acids. Written as DNA, the CDR3 is TGTGCCAGCAGCTTAGCTGGACTCTCTGGAAACACCATATATTTT. This sequence encodes CASSLAGLSGNTIYF.

This chain connects TRBV24-1 to TRBJ1-2; 8 bases line up with TRBD1. CDR3 length: 13 residues. The J segment lost 7 bases and the V segment lost 2 bases, leaving 2 bases of the junction unmatched. Germline V gene sequence: CDR1 KGHDR, CDR2 SFDVKD. The CDR3 here is CATSDSDRVGYTF. The CDR3 bases are TGTGCCACCAGTGATTCGGACAGGGTTGGCTACACCTTC.

The V call is TRBV5-1, the J call TRBJ1-4; D is perhaps TRBD1 (5 bases). V lost 2 bases and J 8 bases, leaving 13 bases between the germline ends. The CDR3 covers 14 residues. Germline V gives CDR1 SGHRS, CDR2 YFSETQ. The CDR3 reads CASSFGQPTEKLFF. Written as DNA, the CDR3 is TGCGCCAGCAGCTTTGGACAACCGACAGAAAAACTGTTTTTT.

This clone was seen more than once but under ten times. V usage is TRBV5-1 and J usage is TRBJ2-5, with D unresolved. With 1 base removed from V and 1 base from J, the gap between germline ends came to 11 bases. The germline V gene has CDR1 SGHRS and CDR2 YFSETQ. This CDR3 has 15 residues. As DNA, the CDR3 is TGCGCCAGCAGCTTGCAGCAGACGGGCCAAGAGACCCAGTACTTC. Translation: CASSLQQTGQETQYF.

The V and J genes are TRBV12-3 or TRBV12-4 and TRBJ2-5, with a possible D match to TRBD2 (5 bases). Trimming cost V 5 bases and J 5 bases, with 9 bases left between them. CDR3 length: 12 amino acids. CDR3: CASSDSGETQYF. CDR3 DNA sequence: TGTGCCAGCAGTGACTCGGGGGAGACCCAGTACTTC.

The chain is built from TRBV5-4 and TRBJ2-7; 14 bases fit TRBD2. CDR3 length equals 15 residues. Germline CDR1 SGHNT, CDR2 YYREEE (reference sequence). With V trimmed by 4 bases and J by 2 bases, 2 bases remained unmatched. This chain's CDR3 is CASSLGLAGAYEQYF. Here the CDR3 DNA reads TGTGCCAGCAGCCTGGGACTAGCGGGGGCCTACGAGCAGTACTTC.

In this sample, this clone turned up once. The chain carries TRBV29-1 and TRBJ2-5, with D unclear. The CDR3 has 12 amino acids. Germline assignment: CDR1 SQVTM and CDR2 ANQGSEA. V was clipped by 4 bases and J by 0 bases, with 6 bases between them. CDR3: CSVARNQETQYF. In DNA form, the CDR3 reads TGCAGCGTTGCCAGAAACCAAGAGACCCAGTACTTC.

This chain links TRBV13 with TRBJ2-2; 10 bases agree with TRBD1. V trimming: 6 bases; J trimming: 4 bases; junction bases outside the gene matches: 2. CDR3 length: 14 amino acids. Germline-derived CDR1 and CDR2 are PRHDT and FYEKMQ (reference sequence). The CDR3 loop reads CASSRQGATGELFF. CDR3 DNA sequence: TGTGCCAGCAGTCGACAGGGGGCCACCGGGGAGCTGTTTTTT.

J is TRBJ2-7 and V is TRBV18; 8 bases map to TRBD2. This CDR3 has 16 residues. The germline V gene has CDR1 KGHSH and CDR2 LQKENI. V lost 2 bases to trimming and J lost 7 bases; unmatched junction nucleotides: 13. The CDR3 coding sequence is TGTGCCAGCTCACCAGTGGGACGGGAGGGCTCTAATGAGCAGTACTTC. This codes for CASSPVGREGSNEQYF.

This sequence joins TRBV28 and TRBJ2-4; TRBD2 matches at 14 bases. V lost 3 bases, J lost 2 bases, and 9 bases stayed unmatched. Looked up from germline, CDR1 is MDHEN and CDR2 is SYDVKM. This CDR3 is 19 amino acids long. The CDR3 here is CASSFPPTSGRATKNIQYF. The CDR3 DNA reads TGTGCCAGCAGTTTTCCCCCGACTAGCGGGAGGGCGACCAAAAACATTCAGTACTTC.

The chain combines TRBV27 with TRBJ1-1; D unclear. This CDR3 is 14 amino acids long. Germline-derived CDR1 and CDR2 are MNHEY and SMNVEV (reference sequence). The germline V and J ends were trimmed by 7 bases and 4 bases, with 16 bases remaining between them. The DNA for the CDR3 is TGTGCCAGCACCCCCAACCGAGTGAGCACTGAAGCTTTCTTT. Translated: CASTPNRVSTEAFF.

The chain combines TRBV2 with TRBJ1-5; no reliable D call. The germline V gene encodes CDR1 SNHLY and CDR2 FYNNEI. The V end was cut by 3 bases, the J end by 2 bases, with 11 bases between. The CDR3 length is 15 residues. The chain's CDR3 is CASSDKARGNQPQHF. Here the CDR3 DNA reads TGTGCCAGCAGTGATAAGGCCCGGGGCAATCAGCCCCAGCATTTT.

Points on this clone: Additional DNA sequences in this sample encode the identical CDR3. The genes are TRBV6-5 and TRBJ1-2; 7 nucleotides agree with TRBD1. CDR3 length equals 15 residues. Germline-derived CDR1 and CDR2 are MNHEY and SVGAGI. V lost 0 bases, J lost 2 bases, and 3 bases stayed unmatched. The CDR3 loop reads CASSYSAGGNYGYTF. CDR3 in DNA: TGTGCCAGCAGTTACTCGGCAGGGGGGAACTATGGCTACACCTTC.

V and J are TRBV21-1 and TRBJ1-5; the table's D call, TRBD1, has no DNA check behind it. TRBV21-1 is described as a pseudogene. The CDR3 covers 15 residues. The CDR3 loop is CASSKSQGLDQPQHF. The CDR3 DNA reads as TGTGCCAGCAGCAAATCCCAGGGATTGGATCAGCCCCAGCATTTT.

The rearrangement uses TRBV11-3 and TRBJ2-1; D is ambiguous. The CDR3 loop spans 12 amino acids. CDR1 is SGHNT and CDR2 is YENEEA in the germline V gene. Trimming pared 5 bases from V and 6 bases from J, leaving 8 bases between. Written as DNA, the CDR3 is TGTGCCAGCAGCCAAAACAGCAATGAGCAGTTCTTC. It is translated as CASSQNSNEQFF.

The chain employs TRBV4-1 and TRBJ1-1; a possible D gene is TRBD1 (5 bases). V was cut by 4 bases and J by 3 bases, with 9 bases left in between. The CDR3 is 13 amino acids. Germline lookup yields CDR1 MGHRA and CDR2 YSYEKL. In DNA, the CDR3 is TGCGCCAGCAGCCGAGACAGTTACACTGAAGCTTTCTTT. It is translated as CASSRDSYTEAFF.

The V call is TRBV7-6, the J call TRBJ2-2, with D perhaps TRBD2 (6 bases). The length of the CDR3 is 18 residues. The germline gives CDR1 SGHVS, CDR2 FNYEAQ. The ends were cut back, 2 bases at V and 0 bases at J, with 16 bases in the middle. This CDR3 is CASSLSGWLASNTGELFF. The CDR3 bases are TGTGCCAGCAGCTTAAGCGGGTGGCTAGCTTCGAACACCGGGGAGCTGTTTTTT.

This clone has a single count. The J gene is TRBJ1-2, the V gene TRBV11-2, with D unclear. Germline CDR1 SGHAT, CDR2 FQNNGV. V shed 4 bases and J shed 8 bases, with 14 bases lying between them. CDR3 length equals 13 residues. The CDR3 DNA follows: TGTGCCAGCAGCTACCTGGTGGGAGAAGGCTACACCTTC. It is translated as CASSYLVGEGYTF.

This clone was seen once. The chain has TRBV18 and TRBJ1-2; D gene unclear. The V gene's germline CDR1 is KGHSH and CDR2 LQKENI. The CDR3 covers 14 residues. V was shortened by 2 bases and J by 8 bases, with 15 bases between the two germline ends. CDR3 DNA sequence: TGTGCCAGCTCACCAGATGGCGGGTTGGGCGGCTACACCTTC. It specifies CASSPDGGLGGYTF.

The gene calls are TRBV19 and TRBJ1-1; the D gene is possibly TRBD1 (5 bases). The CDR3 consists of 16 residues. Germline assignment: CDR1 LNHDA and CDR2 SQIVND (reference sequence). Between the trimmed V and J ends, which lost 6 bases and 1 base, there was a span of 18 bases. CDR3 residues: CASSPGGGVRNTEAFF. DNA of the CDR3: TGTGCCAGTAGCCCCGGGGGAGGGGTGAGGAACACTGAAGCTTTCTTT.

This clone has just one count. The V gene is TRBV19, the J gene TRBJ2-5; 7 positions agree with TRBD2. The V and J ends lost 6 bases and 4 bases, in that order; junction bases with no gene match: 20. Germline CDR1 reads LNHDA; CDR2 reads SQIVND (reference sequence). CDR3 length equals 18 residues. The DNA of the CDR3 is TGTGCCAGTAGCCCCCGGGGGGAATCCACATCTGGACGAGAGACCCAGTACTTC. This codes for CASSPRGESTSGRETQYF.